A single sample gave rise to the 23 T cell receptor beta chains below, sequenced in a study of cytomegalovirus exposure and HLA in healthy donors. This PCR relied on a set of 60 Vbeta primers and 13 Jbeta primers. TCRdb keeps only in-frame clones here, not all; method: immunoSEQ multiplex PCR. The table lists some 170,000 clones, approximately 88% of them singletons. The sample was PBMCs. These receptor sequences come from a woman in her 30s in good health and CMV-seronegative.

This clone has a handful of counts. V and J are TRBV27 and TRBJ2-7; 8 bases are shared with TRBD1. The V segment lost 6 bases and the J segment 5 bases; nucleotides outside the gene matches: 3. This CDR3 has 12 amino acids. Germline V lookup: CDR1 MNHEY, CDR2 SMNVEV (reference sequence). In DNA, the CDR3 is TGTGCCAGCAGGGACAGGGTCCACGAGCAGTACTTC. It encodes CASRDRVHEQYF.

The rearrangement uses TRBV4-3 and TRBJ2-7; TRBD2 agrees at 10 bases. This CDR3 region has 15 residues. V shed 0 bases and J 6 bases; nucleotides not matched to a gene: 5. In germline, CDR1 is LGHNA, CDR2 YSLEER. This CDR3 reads CASSQDSRLAGEQYF. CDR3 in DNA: TGCGCCAGCAGCCAAGATAGCCGACTAGCGGGCGAGCAGTACTTC.

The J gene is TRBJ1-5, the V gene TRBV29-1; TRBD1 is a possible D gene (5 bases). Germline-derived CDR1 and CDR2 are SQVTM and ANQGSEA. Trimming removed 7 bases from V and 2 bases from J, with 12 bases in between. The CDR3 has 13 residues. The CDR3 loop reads CSARWGRNQPQHF. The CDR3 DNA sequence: TGCAGCGCGAGGTGGGGCCGCAATCAGCCCCAGCATTTT.

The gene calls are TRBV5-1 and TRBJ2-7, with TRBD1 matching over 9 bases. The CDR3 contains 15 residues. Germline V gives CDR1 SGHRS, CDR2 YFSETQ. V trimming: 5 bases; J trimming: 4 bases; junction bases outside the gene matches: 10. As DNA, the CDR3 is TGCGCCAGCAGTCCAGAGGACAGGGGACCATACGAGCAGTACTTC. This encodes CASSPEDRGPYEQYF.

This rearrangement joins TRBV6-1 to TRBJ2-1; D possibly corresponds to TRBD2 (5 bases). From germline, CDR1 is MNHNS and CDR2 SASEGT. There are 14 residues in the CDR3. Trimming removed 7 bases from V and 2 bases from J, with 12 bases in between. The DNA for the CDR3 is TGTGCCAGCACCCACGGGGTAACCTACAATGAGCAGTTCTTC. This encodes CASTHGVTYNEQFF.

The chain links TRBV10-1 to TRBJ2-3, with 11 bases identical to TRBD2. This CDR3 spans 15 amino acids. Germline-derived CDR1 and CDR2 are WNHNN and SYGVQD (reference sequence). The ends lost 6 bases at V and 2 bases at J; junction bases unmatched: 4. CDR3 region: CASSPGLADTDTQYF. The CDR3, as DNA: TGCGCCAGCAGCCCGGGACTAGCGGACACAGATACGCAGTATTTT.

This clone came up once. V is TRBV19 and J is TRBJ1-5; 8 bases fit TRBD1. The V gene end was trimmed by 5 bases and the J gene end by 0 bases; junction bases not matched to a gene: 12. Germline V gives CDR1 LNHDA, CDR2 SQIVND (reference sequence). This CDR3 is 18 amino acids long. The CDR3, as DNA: TGTGCCAGTAGTCCAAGACAGGGGAGGGGTTATAGCAATCAGCCCCAGCATTTT. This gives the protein CASSPRQGRGYSNQPQHF.

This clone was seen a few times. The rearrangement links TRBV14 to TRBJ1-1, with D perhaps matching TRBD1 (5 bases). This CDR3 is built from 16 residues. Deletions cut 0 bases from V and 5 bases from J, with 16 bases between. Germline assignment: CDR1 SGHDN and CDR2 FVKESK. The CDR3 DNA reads TGTGCCAGCAGCCAAGAATTGGGGGGTATAGGTACTGAAGCTTTCTTT. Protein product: CASSQELGGIGTEAFF.

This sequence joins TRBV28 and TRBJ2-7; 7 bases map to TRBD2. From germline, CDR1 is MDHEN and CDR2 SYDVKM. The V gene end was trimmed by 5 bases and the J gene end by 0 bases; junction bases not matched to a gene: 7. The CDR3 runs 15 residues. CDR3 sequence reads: CASSPPASGSYEQYF. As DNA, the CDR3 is TGTGCCAGCAGTCCCCCGGCTAGCGGCTCCTACGAGCAGTACTTC. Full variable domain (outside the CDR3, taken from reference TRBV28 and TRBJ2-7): DVKVTQSSRYLVKRTGEKVFLECVQDMDHENMFWYRQDPGLGLRLIYFSYDVKMKEKGDIPEGYSVSREKKERFSLILESASTNQTSMYLCASSPPASGSYEQYFGPGTRLTVT.

CDR3 nucleotide sequence: TGCGCCAGCAGCCAAGCCCAGGGGTGGTACGAGCAGTACTTC. Translation: CASSQAQGWYEQYF. The chain is built from TRBV4-1 and TRBJ2-5, with D possibly being TRBD1 (6 bases). Matching the DNA end better, TRBJ2-7 makes the J call doubtful. CDR1 and CDR2 (germline): MGHRA, YSYEKL. The CDR3 covers 14 residues.

The CDR3 region has the DNA TGTGCCAGCAGTTCCCCGGGAATGGCCCAGTACTTC. Amino acid sequence: CASSSPGMAQYF. The chain is built from TRBV28 and TRBJ2-5; D may be TRBD2 (5 bases). This CDR3 spans 12 amino acids. The germline V gene encodes CDR1 MDHEN and CDR2 SYDVKM. The V and J ends lost 4 bases and 9 bases respectively, with 12 bases between them.

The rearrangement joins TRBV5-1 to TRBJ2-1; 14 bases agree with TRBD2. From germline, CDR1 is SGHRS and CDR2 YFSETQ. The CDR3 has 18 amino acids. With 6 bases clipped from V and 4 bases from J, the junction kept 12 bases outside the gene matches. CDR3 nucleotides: TGCGCCAGCACCTTCGGGACTAGCGGGAGTGGGGGTTACAATGAGCAGTTCTTC. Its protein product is CASTFGTSGSGGYNEQFF.

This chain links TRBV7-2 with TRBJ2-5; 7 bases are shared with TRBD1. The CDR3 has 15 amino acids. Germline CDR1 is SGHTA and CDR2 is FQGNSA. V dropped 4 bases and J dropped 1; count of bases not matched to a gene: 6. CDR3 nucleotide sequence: TGTGCCAGCAGCTCGAGGGGGCGGGCCCAAGAGACCCAGTACTTC. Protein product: CASSSRGRAQETQYF.

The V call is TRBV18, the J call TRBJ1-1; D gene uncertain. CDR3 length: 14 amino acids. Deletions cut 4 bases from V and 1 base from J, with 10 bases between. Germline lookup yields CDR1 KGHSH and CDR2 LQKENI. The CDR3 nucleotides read TGTGCCAGCTCACAGTCGGGAGGGAACACTGAAGCTTTCTTT. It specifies CASSQSGGNTEAFF.

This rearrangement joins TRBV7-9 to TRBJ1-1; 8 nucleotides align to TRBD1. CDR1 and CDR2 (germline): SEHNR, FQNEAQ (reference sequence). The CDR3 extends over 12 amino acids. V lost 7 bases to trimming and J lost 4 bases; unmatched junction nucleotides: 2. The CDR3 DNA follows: TGTGCCAGCACCCAGGGGGCCACTGAAGCTTTCTTT. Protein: CASTQGATEAFF.

CDR3 DNA: TGTGCCTGGAGTGCACGGGAGAACACTGAAGCTTTCTTT. It translates to CAWSARENTEAFF. The chain couples TRBV30 to TRBJ1-1; D gene ambiguous. The V gene's germline CDR1 is GTSNPN and CDR2 SVGIG (reference sequence). The V and J ends lost 1 base and 1 base respectively, with 7 bases between them. The length of the CDR3 is 13 residues.

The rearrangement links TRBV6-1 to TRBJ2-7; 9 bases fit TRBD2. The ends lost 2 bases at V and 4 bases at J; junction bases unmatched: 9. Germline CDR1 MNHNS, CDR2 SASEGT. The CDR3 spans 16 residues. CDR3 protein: CASSELAGGYLYEQYF. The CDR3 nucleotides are TGTGCCAGCAGTGAATTGGCGGGAGGGTATCTTTACGAGCAGTACTTC.

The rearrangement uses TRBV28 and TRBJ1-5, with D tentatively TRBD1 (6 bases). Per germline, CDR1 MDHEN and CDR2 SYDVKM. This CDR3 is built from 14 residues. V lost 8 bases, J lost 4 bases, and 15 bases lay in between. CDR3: CASSPGTQNQPQHF. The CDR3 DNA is TGTGCCAGCTCTCCCGGGACACAGAATCAGCCCCAGCATTTT.

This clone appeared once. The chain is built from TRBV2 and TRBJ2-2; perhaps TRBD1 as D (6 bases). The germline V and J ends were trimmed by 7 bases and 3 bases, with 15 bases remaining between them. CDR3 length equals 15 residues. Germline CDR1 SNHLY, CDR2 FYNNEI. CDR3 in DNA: TGTGCCAGCATAGGACAGTTGAGGTACACCGGGGAGCTGTTTTTT. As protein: CASIGQLRYTGELFF.

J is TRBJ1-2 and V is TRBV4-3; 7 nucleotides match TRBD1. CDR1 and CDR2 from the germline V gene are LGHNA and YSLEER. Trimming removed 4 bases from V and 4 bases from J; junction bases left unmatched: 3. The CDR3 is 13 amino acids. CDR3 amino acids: CASSRQGGYGYTF. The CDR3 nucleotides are TGCGCCAGCAGCCGACAGGGAGGCTATGGCTACACCTTC.

Here the CDR3 DNA reads TGTGCCAGCATCCCTCCCGGACAGGCTCCTTCTGGAAACACCATATATTTT. Encoded protein: CASIPPGQAPSGNTIYF. The rearrangement joins TRBV28 to TRBJ1-3; 7 bases align to TRBD1. After removal of 7 bases from V and 1 base from J, the junction contained 13 bases not matched to a gene. From germline, CDR1 is MDHEN and CDR2 SYDVKM. The CDR3 has 17 amino acids.

CDR3 bases: TGTGCCAGTAGTACGTGGCAGGGTCGAGGGGGGGATCAGCCCCAGCATTTT. Its translation: CASSTWQGRGGDQPQHF. This chain joins TRBV19 and TRBJ1-5; TRBD1 might be the D (6 bases). V was clipped by 4 bases and J by 5 bases, with 21 bases between them. CDR1 is LNHDA, CDR2 SQIVND, per germline (reference sequence). The CDR3 runs 17 residues.

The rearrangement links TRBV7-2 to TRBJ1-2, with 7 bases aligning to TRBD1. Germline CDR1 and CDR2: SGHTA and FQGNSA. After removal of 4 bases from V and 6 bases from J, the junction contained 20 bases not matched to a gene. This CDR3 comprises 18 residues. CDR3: CASSSRATGPTIVHGYTF. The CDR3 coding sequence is TGTGCCAGCAGCTCACGGGCGACAGGGCCGACTATTGTCCATGGCTACACCTTC.